This T cell receptor beta chain was profiled in a study of cytomegalovirus exposure and HLA in healthy donors. Germline V gene lookup returns CDR1 LNHDA and CDR2 SQIVND (reference sequence). V gave up 3 bases and J gave up 4 bases; unmatched junction bases: 8. This CDR3 is 15 amino acids long. This clone came up once. Antigen specificity is unknown. With 60 Vbeta and 13 Jbeta primers, the PCR was carried out. Clones were sequenced by immunoSEQ multiplex PCR, and TCRdb holds only the in-frame ones, with some missing. The repertoire holds about 140,000 clones, with around 73% as singletons. Study-wide findings and caveats: Presence/absence comparisons presumed near-even sequencing depth among donors. Later on, analysis showed that most CMV-associated TCR beta chains appeared to be HLA-restricted. Most TCR beta V segments were productive about 87% or about 30% of the time in an earlier analysis. The records held CMV serostatus as the only immune exposure information.

The receptor's source is a woman aged 40 to 49 in good health and CMV-seronegative. V usage is TRBV19 and J usage is TRBJ1-2; 7 bases match TRBD1. Source material: PBMCs. The CDR3: CASSIGPGTAYGYTF. The CDR3 DNA sequence: TGTGCCAGTAGTATCGGCCCCGGGACAGCCTATGGCTACACCTTC.